Here is one TCR beta chain with its context. The antigen it recognizes is unknown. The input lacks base qualities; no much larger clone sits a single base away. The entry originates in a study of T-cell memory formation after mild COVID-19 (dated by TCRdb to the early 2020s). With respect to the entire study: TCR sequence clusters from the two donors were found to be largely donor specific. The cohort comprised two young, previously healthy adult volunteers, one female and one male. In a couple of donors, T-cell clones that expanded and contracted after mild COVID-19 were followed by sequencing TCRalpha and TCRbeta repertoires longitudinally.

Ficoll-Paque density gradient centrifugation was the method used to isolate PBMCs. What the work shows at the level of the full study, not this receptor alone: Contracting CD4+ clones were found mainly in CM and EM memory subsets, while CD8+ clones were enriched in EMRA. Whether the second-wave clones peaking on day 37 were SARS-CoV-2 specific was not confirmed. The study included only a couple of mild cases, and larger cohorts that include severe cases with pre-infection samples were judged to be necessary. Clones contracting from day 15 to 85 had balanced CD4/CD8 phenotypes, while a second wave expanding from day 15 to 37 was biased towards CD4+. Some responding clones were detected in pre-infection memory, suggesting pre-existing cross-reactive memory T cells joined the SARS-CoV-2 response.

The sequencing machine was an Illumina NovaSeq 6000. Using 5'RACE with constant-segment primers, TCRalpha and TCRbeta cDNA libraries were constructed, with sample barcodes and unique molecular identifiers added in the process. RNA was extracted from every sample with Trizol reagent. The libraries were amplified in two PCR steps, and the second step added a second sample barcode and Illumina TruSeq adapters. Sequencing of libraries was performed on an Illumina NovaSeq with 2 x 150 bp paired-end reads. Processing in the source paper ran as follows. Demultiplexing of reads and collapsing into UMI-guided consensus sequences were performed with migec v1.2.7. Using mixcr v2.1.11, UMI consensuses were aligned to TRA and TRB V and J templates and then assembled into clonotypes. Clonotypes were classified as expanded or contracted when called significant by both edgeR and NoisET, with noise models trained on biological replicates. edgeR calls used a false discovery rate-adjusted p below 0.01 and a log2 fold-change threshold of 1. As an exploratory analysis of dynamics, PCA with hierarchical clustering was applied to max-normalized trajectories of the 1000 most abundant clonotypes. Separately sequenced CD4+ and CD8+ repertoires were used to assign the CD4 or CD8 phenotype of responding clones. TCRdb itself trimmed the public reads at Q25 with fastp, ran MiXCR and retained productive beta chains. Each entry merges the rows of one CDR3 protein and shows their most common DNA and genes. Clone size and V and J calls follow TCRdb, not the original study. The sample contains around 300,000 distinct CDR3 sequences, about 13% of them found a single time. Approximately 21% of the sample comes from the top ten.

The CDR1 and CDR2 encoded by the germline V gene (reference sequence) are LNHNV and YYDKDF. From the cysteine through the phenylalanine, the CDR3 covers 12 amino acids. Of the read, only the CDR3 DNA is kept; its 36 bases are in frame from base 1. Clipping removes 4 bases from V and 15 bases from J, with 8 as the unmatched junction base count. This TCR derives from a young man who had mild COVID-19 (a few samples of this study predate the infection). The sample titles of this study are shuffled in the database, so cell type and time point are left out; the donor was told from shared clones. This sequence uses TRBV15 and TRBJ2-1, and TRBD1 aligns with 8 junction nucleotides. Sample: PBMCs or a T cell subset sorted from them (not recorded which). The CDR3 has the sequence CATSTEQGAAFF. The base sequence is TGTGCCACCAGCACCGAGCAGGGGGCGGCGTTCTTC. Outside the CDR3, residues come from the reference TRBV15 and TRBJ2-1 proteins, so the full variable domain is: DAMVIQNPRYQVTQFGKPVTLSCSQTLNHNVMYWYQQKSSQAPKLLFHYYDKDFNNEADTPDNFQSRRPNTSFCFLDIRSPGLGDTAMYLCATSTEQGAAFFGPGTRLTVL.